This T cell receptor beta chain was obtained from a study of T cells in women clearing cervical HPV infection. Study-level points and caveats: Each sample's T-cell count was unknown, possibly confounding richness.

The CDR3 runs to 12 residues. Between the trimmed V and J ends, which lost 3 bases and 4 bases, there was a span of 10 bases. In germline, CDR1 is GTSNPN, CDR2 SVGIG (reference sequence). About this clone itself: The antigen is undetermined. The read ends 3 residues before the CDR3 terminus; that terminus is restored from the germline J gene.

MY09/MY11 PCR detected cervical HPV DNA; dot-blot assigned genotypes. TCRdb's copy holds only in-frame clones and misses some; the assay was immunoSEQ multiplex PCR. The record lists approximately 44,000 clones, of which the ten most abundant hold around 1.3%. The source material was blood buffy coat. This chain connects TRBV30 to TRBJ2-7; TRBD2 is a possible D gene (5 bases). This clonotype originated in a woman aged 18 to 69 with a cervical HPV16 infection that either progressed to CIN3+ or cleared (not recorded which). The sequenced part of the CDR3 DNA is TGTGCCTGGAGGGACTCTCATTACGAG. Translation: CAWRDSHYE. The whole CDR3 region reads CAWRDSHYEQYF.